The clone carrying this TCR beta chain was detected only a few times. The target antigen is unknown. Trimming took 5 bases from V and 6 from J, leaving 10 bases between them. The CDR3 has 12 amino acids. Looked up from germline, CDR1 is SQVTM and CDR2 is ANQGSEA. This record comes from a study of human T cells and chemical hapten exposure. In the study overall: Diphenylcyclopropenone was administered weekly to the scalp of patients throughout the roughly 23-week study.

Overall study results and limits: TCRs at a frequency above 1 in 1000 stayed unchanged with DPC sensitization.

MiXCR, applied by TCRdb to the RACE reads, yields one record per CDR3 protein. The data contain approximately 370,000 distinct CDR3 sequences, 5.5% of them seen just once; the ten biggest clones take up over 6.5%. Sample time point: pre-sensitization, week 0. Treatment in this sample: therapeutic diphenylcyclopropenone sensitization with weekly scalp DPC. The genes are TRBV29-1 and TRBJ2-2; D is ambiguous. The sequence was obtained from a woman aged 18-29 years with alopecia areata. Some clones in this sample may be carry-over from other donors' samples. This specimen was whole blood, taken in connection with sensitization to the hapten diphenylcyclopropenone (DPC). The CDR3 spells CSVPISPGELFF. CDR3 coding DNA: TGCAGCGTTCCAATTTCCCCCGGGGAGCTGTTTTTT.